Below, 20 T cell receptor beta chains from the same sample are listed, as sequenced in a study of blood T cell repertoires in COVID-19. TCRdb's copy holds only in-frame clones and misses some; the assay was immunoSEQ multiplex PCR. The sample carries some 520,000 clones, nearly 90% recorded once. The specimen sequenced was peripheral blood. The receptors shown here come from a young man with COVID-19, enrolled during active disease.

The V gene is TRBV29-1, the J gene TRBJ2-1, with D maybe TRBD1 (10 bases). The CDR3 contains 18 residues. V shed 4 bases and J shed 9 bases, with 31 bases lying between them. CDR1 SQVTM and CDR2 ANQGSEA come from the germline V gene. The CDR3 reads CSVATRTGGLSGGSEQFF. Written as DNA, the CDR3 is TGCAGCGTTGCAACTCGGACAGGGGGTCTTAGCGGGGGATCTGAGCAGTTCTTC.

CDR3 residues: CASSSRQGATEYGYTF. CDR3 in DNA: TGTGCCAGCAGCTCACGACAGGGGGCCACCGAGTATGGCTACACCTTC. The J gene is TRBJ1-2, the V gene TRBV4-2; 10 positions match TRBD1. The CDR3 spans 16 residues. The germline V gene encodes CDR1 LGHNA and CDR2 YNFKEQ. J gave up 5 bases and V 5 bases, and 11 bases lay outside the gene matches.

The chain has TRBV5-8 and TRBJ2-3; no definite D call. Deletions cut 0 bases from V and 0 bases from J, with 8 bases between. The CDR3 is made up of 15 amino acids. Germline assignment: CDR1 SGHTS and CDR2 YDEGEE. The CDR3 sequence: CASSLVVTSTDTQYF. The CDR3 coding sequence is TGTGCCAGCAGCTTGGTAGTAACTAGCACAGATACGCAGTATTTT.

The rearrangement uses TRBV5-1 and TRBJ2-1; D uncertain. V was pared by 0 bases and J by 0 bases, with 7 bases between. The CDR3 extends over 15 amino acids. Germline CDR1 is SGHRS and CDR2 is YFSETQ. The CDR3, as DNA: TGCGCCAGCAGCTTGGCCCCCAGCTCCTACAATGAGCAGTTCTTC. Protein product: CASSLAPSSYNEQFF.

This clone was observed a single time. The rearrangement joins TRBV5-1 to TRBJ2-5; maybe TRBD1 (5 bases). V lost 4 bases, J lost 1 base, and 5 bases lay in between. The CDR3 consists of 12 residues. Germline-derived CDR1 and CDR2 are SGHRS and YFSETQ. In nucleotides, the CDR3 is TGCGCCAGCAGCACAGGCCAAGAGACCCAGTACTTC. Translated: CASSTGQETQYF.

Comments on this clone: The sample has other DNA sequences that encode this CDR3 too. CDR3 DNA sequence: TGCGCCAGCAGCTCCCAGACAGGGGGGAATGGCTACACCTTC. Translation: CASSSQTGGNGYTF. The chain combines TRBV5-1 with TRBJ1-2; 9 nucleotides agree with TRBD1. The CDR3 totals 14 residues. The ends lost 3 bases at V and 6 bases at J; junction bases unmatched: 6. The V gene's germline CDR1 is SGHRS and CDR2 YFSETQ.

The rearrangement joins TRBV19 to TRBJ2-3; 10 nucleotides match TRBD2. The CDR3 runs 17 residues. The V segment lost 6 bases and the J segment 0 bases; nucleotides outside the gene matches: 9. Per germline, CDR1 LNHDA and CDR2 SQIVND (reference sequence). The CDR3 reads CASSLRRTSGSTDTQYF. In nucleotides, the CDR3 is TGTGCCAGTAGCCTCAGACGGACTAGCGGAAGCACAGATACGCAGTATTTT.

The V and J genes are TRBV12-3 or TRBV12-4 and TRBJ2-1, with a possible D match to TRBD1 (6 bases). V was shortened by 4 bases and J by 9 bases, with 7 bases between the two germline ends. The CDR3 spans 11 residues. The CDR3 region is CASSSDSEQFF. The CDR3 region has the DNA TGTGCCAGCAGTTCGGACAGTGAGCAGTTCTTC.

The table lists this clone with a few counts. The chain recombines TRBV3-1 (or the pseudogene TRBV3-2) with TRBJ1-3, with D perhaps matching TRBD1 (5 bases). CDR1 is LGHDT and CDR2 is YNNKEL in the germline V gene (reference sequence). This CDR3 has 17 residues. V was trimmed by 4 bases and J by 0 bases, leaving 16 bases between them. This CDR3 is CASSPLQTANSGNTIYF. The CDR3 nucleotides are TGTGCCAGCAGCCCCCTTCAGACAGCGAACTCTGGAAACACCATATATTTT.

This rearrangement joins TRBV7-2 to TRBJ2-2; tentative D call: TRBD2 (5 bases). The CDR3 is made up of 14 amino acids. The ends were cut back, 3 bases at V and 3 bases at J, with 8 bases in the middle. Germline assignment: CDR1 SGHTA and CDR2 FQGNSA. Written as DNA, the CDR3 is TGTGCCAGCAGCTTGTCTAGCCACACCGGGGAGCTGTTTTTT. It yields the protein CASSLSSHTGELFF. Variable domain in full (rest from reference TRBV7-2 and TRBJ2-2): GAGVSQSPSNKVTEKGKDVELRCDPISGHTALYWYRQSLGQGLEFLIYFQGNSAPDKSGLPSDRFSAERTGGSVSTLTIQRTQQEDSAVYLCASSLSSHTGELFFGEGSRLTVL.

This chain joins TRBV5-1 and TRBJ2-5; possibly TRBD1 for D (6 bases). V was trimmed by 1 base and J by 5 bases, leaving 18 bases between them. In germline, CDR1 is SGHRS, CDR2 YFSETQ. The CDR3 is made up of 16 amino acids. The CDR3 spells CASSLSFGTQTETQYF. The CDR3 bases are TGCGCCAGCAGCTTGTCCTTTGGGACACAAACGGAGACCCAGTACTTC.

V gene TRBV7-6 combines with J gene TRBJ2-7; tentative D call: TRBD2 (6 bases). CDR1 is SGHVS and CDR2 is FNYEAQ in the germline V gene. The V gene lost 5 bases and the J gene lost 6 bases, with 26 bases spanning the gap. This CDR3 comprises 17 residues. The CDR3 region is CASSPAGRRFSTVEQYF. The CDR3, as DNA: TGTGCCAGCAGCCCCGCGGGAAGGCGATTCTCTACGGTCGAGCAGTACTTC.

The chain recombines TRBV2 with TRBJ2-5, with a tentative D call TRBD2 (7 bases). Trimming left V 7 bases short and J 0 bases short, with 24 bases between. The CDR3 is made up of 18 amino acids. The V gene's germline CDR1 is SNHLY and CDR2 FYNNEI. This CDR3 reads CASTTPWGGAAYQETQYF. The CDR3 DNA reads TGTGCCAGCACCACCCCCTGGGGGGGGGCGGCCTACCAAGAGACCCAGTACTTC.

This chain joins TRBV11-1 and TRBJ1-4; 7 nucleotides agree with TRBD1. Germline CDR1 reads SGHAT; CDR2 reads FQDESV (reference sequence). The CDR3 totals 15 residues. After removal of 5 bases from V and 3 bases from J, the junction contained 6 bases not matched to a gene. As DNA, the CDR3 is TGTGCCAGCAGCCTACGCGGGACAGCTAATGAAAAACTGTTTTTT. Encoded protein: CASSLRGTANEKLFF.

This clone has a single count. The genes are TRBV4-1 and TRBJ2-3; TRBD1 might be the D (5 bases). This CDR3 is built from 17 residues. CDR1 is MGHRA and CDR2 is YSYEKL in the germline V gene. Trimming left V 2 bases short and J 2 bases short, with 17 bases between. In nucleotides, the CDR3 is TGCGCCAGCAGCCAATCCCCAAAACCGGACACCACAGATACGCAGTATTTT. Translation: CASSQSPKPDTTDTQYF.

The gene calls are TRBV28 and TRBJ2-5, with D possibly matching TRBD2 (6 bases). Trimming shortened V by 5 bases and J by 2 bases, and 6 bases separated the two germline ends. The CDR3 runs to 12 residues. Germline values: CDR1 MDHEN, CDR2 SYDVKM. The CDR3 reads CASSRGQETQYF. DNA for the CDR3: TGTGCCAGCAGTCGGGGGCAAGAGACCCAGTACTTC.

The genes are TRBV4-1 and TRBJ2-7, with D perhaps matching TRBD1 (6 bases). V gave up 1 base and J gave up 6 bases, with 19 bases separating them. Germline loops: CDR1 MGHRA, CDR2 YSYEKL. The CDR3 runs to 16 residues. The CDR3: CASSQGSQGSAREQYF. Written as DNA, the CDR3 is TGCGCCAGCAGCCAAGGGAGCCAGGGGTCTGCCCGCGAGCAGTACTTC.

This CDR3 reads CASSRQDNQETQYF. As DNA, the CDR3 is TGTGCCAGCAGCAGACAGGACAACCAAGAGACCCAGTACTTC. The chain combines TRBV9 with TRBJ2-5, with D perhaps TRBD1 (6 bases). The germline gives CDR1 SGDLS, CDR2 YYNGEE. Deletions cut 4 bases from V and 0 bases from J, with 10 bases between. This CDR3 comprises 14 residues.

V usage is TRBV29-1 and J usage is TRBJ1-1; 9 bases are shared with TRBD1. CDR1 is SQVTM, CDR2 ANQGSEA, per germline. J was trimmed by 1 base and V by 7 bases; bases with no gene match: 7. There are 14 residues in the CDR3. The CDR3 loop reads CSARGQGGNTEAFF. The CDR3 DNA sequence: TGCAGCGCCAGGGGACAGGGTGGGAACACTGAAGCTTTCTTT.

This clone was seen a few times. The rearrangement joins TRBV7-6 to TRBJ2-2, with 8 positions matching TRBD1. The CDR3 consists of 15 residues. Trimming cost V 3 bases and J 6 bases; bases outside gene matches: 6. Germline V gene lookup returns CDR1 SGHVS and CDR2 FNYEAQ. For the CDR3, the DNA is TGTGCCAGCAGCTTGTGGACAGGGCGGTCCGGGGAGCTGTTTTTT. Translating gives CASSLWTGRSGELFF.